The 15 T cell receptor beta chains listed next were all sequenced from one sample in a study of cytomegalovirus exposure and HLA in healthy donors. The PCR was carried out with 60 Vbeta primers and 13 Jbeta primers. The assay was immunoSEQ multiplex PCR, and TCRdb's table has in-frame clones only and misses some. The data show around 100,000 clones, approximately 70% seen once. The sequenced sample was PBMCs. The receptors originated from a man aged 25-40 years in good health and CMV-seropositive.

This chain joins TRBV6-5 and TRBJ1-5; TRBD1 matches at 7 bases. Germline CDR1 and CDR2: MNHEY and SVGAGI. There are 14 residues in the CDR3. Unmatched junction bases numbered 3, after V lost 5 bases and J lost 2 bases. CDR3 sequence reads: CASSRGQGNQPQHF. The CDR3 DNA is TGTGCCAGCAGTCGAGGACAGGGCAATCAGCCCCAGCATTTT.

This clone has only one observation. The V call is TRBV4-1, the J call TRBJ2-1; TRBD2 aligns across 15 bases. This CDR3 is 18 amino acids long. From germline, CDR1 is MGHRA and CDR2 YSYEKL. Trimming at V came to 3 bases and at J to 0 bases, leaving 3 bases not matched to a gene. The CDR3 DNA is TGCGCCAGCAGCCATGGACTAGCGGGGGGGAGCTCCTACAATGAGCAGTTCTTC. Residues: CASSHGLAGGSSYNEQFF.

The J gene is TRBJ2-5, the V gene TRBV7-3; 8 bases fit TRBD2. This CDR3 region has 13 residues. The J segment lost 1 base and the V segment lost 5 bases, leaving 0 bases of the junction unmatched. From germline, CDR1 is SGHTA and CDR2 FQGTGA. CDR3 residues: CASSRGGQETQYF. The DNA for the CDR3 is TGTGCCAGCAGCCGGGGGGGCCAAGAGACCCAGTACTTC.

This chain joins TRBV5-1 and TRBJ1-2; 7 bases fit TRBD1. Trimming at V came to 4 bases and at J to 4 bases, leaving 7 bases not matched to a gene. This CDR3 is 14 amino acids long. Germline V lookup: CDR1 SGHRS, CDR2 YFSETQ. CDR3 nucleotides: TGCGCCAGCAGCCCAGGACAGGAACTCTATGGCTACACCTTC. This translates into CASSPGQELYGYTF.

The chain links TRBV9 to TRBJ1-1; possible D gene TRBD1, 5 bases. Deletions cut 4 bases from V and 5 bases from J, with 15 bases between. Germline-derived CDR1 and CDR2 are SGDLS and YYNGEE. This CDR3 comprises 14 residues. The CDR3 bases are TGTGCCAGCAGCTGGGCCCAGGGAGGTACTGAAGCTTTCTTT. Translating gives CASSWAQGGTEAFF.

This clone showed up just a few times. The chain is built from TRBV29-1 and TRBJ2-5; no clear D. This CDR3 contains 12 residues. CDR1 is SQVTM, CDR2 ANQGSEA, per germline. V lost 6 bases and J lost 5, with 13 bases in between. The CDR3 here is CSVQDFGETQYF. The DNA of the CDR3 is TGCAGCGTCCAAGACTTTGGCGAGACCCAGTACTTC.

V gene TRBV29-1 combines with J gene TRBJ2-5, with 10 bases matching TRBD1. The CDR3 extends over 14 amino acids. The V and J ends lost 8 bases and 5 bases, in that order; junction bases with no gene match: 11. Germline V gene sequence: CDR1 SQVTM, CDR2 ANQGSEA. The CDR3 here is CSTRQGASVETQYF. In nucleotides, the CDR3 is TGCAGCACCCGACAGGGGGCGTCGGTGGAGACCCAGTACTTC.

J is TRBJ1-2 and V is TRBV19, with TRBD1 matching over 9 bases. The CDR3 length is 17 residues. J lost 4 bases, V lost 4 bases, and 13 bases had no gene match. CDR1 is LNHDA, CDR2 SQIVND, per germline (reference sequence). CDR3 DNA sequence: TGTGCCAGTAGTAGTCGGCCCCCGGGACAGGGCAGCTATGGCTACACCTTC. Translation gives CASSSRPPGQGSYGYTF.

The chain links TRBV11-3 to TRBJ1-2; D is ambiguous. This CDR3 contains 13 residues. Germline V gene lookup returns CDR1 SGHNT and CDR2 YENEEA. The V gene lost 5 bases and the J gene lost 2 bases, with 9 bases spanning the gap. CDR3 bases: TGTGCCAGCAGCGCCGGCGGGAACTATGGCTACACCTTC. It encodes CASSAGGNYGYTF.

The J gene is TRBJ2-3, the V gene TRBV7-9, with TRBD2 matching over 8 bases. The length of the CDR3 is 16 residues. Germline trimming cut 6 bases from V and 8 bases from J; bases unmatched to any gene: 16. Germline CDR1 is SEHNR and CDR2 is FQNEAQ (reference sequence). The CDR3, as DNA: TGTGCCAGCAGGCCCTCAGGGCGGGGGGTCGAACGTACGCAGTATTTT. Translating it yields CASRPSGRGVERTQYF.

The CDR3 region has the DNA TGTGCCAGCAGCTACAGGGTGGGGTTCAATCAGCCCCAGCATTTT. It is translated as CASSYRVGFNQPQHF. J is TRBJ1-5 and V is TRBV2, with D possibly TRBD1 on 6 matching bases. Germline values: CDR1 SNHLY, CDR2 FYNNEI. The germline V and J ends were trimmed by 6 bases and 3 bases, with 15 bases remaining between them. This CDR3 contains 15 residues. Drawing the rest from reference TRBV2 and TRBJ1-5, the complete variable domain is EPEVTQTPSHQVTQMGQEVILRCVPISNHLYFYWYRQILGQKVEFLVSFYNNEISEKSEIFDDQFSVERPDGSNFTLKIRSTKLEDSAMYFCASSYRVGFNQPQHFGDGTRLSIL.

The rearrangement uses TRBV19 and TRBJ1-2; D gene ambiguous. Trimming shortened V by 7 bases and J by 3 bases, and 15 bases separated the two germline ends. Germline V lookup: CDR1 LNHDA, CDR2 SQIVND (reference sequence). This CDR3 has 14 residues. CDR3 nucleotides: TGTGCCAGTACCCCCCGGACGGACTACTATGGCTACACCTTC. Translated: CASTPRTDYYGYTF.

This clone was detected a few times. Here the CDR3 DNA reads TGCGCCAGCAAAATATTTCACGGGACAGGCAATGCCTACGAGCAGTACTTC. Translation: CASKIFHGTGNAYEQYF. V gene TRBV5-1 combines with J gene TRBJ2-7; 8 nucleotides match TRBD1. With 6 bases clipped from V and 2 bases from J, the junction kept 16 bases outside the gene matches. The CDR3 has 17 amino acids. Per the germline V gene, CDR1 is SGHRS and CDR2 is YFSETQ.

The rearrangement uses TRBV6-5 and TRBJ1-1, with a weak D call TRBD1 (6 bases). V lost 6 bases to trimming and J lost 1 base, with 12 bases between them. This CDR3 is 14 amino acids long. CDR1 is MNHEY, CDR2 SVGAGI, per germline. CDR3 residues: CASRNYRENTEAFF. The CDR3 nucleotides are TGTGCCAGCAGAAACTACAGGGAGAACACTGAAGCTTTCTTT.

This clone showed up just once. The V gene is TRBV6-5, the J gene TRBJ2-3; D might be TRBD2 (7 bases). Germline CDR1 is MNHEY and CDR2 is SVGAGI. V was shortened by 8 bases and J by 5 bases, with 20 bases between the two germline ends. This CDR3 spans 15 amino acids. The CDR3 DNA reads as TGTGCCAGCGCACCGAGGGGGGGCGGGATAGATACGCAGTATTTT. Encoded protein: CASAPRGGGIDTQYF.